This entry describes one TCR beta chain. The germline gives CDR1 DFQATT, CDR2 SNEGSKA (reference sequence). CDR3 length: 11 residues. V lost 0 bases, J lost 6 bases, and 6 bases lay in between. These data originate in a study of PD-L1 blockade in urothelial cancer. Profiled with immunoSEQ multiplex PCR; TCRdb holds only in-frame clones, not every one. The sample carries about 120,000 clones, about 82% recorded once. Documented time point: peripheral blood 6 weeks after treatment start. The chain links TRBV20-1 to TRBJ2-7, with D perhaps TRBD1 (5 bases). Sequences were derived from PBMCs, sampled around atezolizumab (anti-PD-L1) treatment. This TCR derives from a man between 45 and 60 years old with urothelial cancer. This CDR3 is CSAREGLEQYF. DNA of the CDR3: TGCAGTGCTAGAGAGGGGCTCGAGCAGTACTTC.